The present entry profiles one T cell receptor beta chain with its context. As yet, its antigen is unknown. This sample was taken from a study of cytomegalovirus exposure and HLA in healthy donors. The study, taken as a whole, reports: Three chains linked to CMV were shown in vitro to be specific for CMV antigens. Cytomegalovirus association was listed for around 180 TCR beta chains.

CDR1 is MDHEN, CDR2 SYDVKM, per germline. V lost 7 bases and J 9 bases, leaving 22 bases between the germline ends. There are 15 residues in the CDR3. In the PCR, 60 Vbeta and 13 Jbeta primers were used. The protocol was immunoSEQ multiplex PCR, while the TCRdb copy is restricted to in-frame clones and leaves out a portion. Altogether fewer than 150,000 clones are present, approximately 80% being singletons, with the ten largest covering 1%. The chain combines TRBV28 with TRBJ1-3; tentative D call: TRBD1 (6 bases). The TCR originated in a man in his forties in good health and CMV-seronegative. Sequenced input: PBMCs. The CDR3 here is CASTDTRTAPGTIYF. As DNA, the CDR3 is TGTGCCAGCACCGATACCAGGACAGCTCCTGGCACCATATATTTT.